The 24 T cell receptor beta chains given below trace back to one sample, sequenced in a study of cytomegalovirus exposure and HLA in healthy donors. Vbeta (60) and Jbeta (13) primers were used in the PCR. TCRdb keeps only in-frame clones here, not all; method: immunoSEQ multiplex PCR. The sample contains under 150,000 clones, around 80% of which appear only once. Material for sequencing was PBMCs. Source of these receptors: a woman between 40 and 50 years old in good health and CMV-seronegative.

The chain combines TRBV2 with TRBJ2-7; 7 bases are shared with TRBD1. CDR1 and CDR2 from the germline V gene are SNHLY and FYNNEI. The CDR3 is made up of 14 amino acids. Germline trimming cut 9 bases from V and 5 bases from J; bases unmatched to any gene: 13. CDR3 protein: CARKTRDSPHEQYF. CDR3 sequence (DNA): TGTGCCAGGAAGACGAGGGACAGTCCCCACGAGCAGTACTTC. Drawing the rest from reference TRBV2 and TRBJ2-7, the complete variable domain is EPEVTQTPSHQVTQMGQEVILRCVPISNHLYFYWYRQILGQKVEFLVSFYNNEISEKSEIFDDQFSVERPDGSNFTLKIRSTKLEDSAMYFCARKTRDSPHEQYFGPGTRLTVT.

CDR3 DNA: TGTGCCAGCAGTGCTACAGGGGGCTGGACTGAAGCTTTCTTT. Translating it yields CASSATGGWTEAFF. The V and J genes are TRBV25-1 and TRBJ1-1; 9 bases line up with TRBD1. This CDR3 has 14 residues. CDR1 MGHDK and CDR2 SYGVNS come from the germline V gene. V trimming: 4 bases; J trimming: 5 bases; junction bases outside the gene matches: 5.

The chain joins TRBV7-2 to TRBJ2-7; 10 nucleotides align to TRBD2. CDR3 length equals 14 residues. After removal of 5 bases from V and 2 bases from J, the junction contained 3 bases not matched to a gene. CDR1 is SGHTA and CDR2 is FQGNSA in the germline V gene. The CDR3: CASSRTSGTYEQYF. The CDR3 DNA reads TGTGCCAGCAGCCGGACTAGCGGAACCTACGAGCAGTACTTC.

The CDR3 loop is CASSFSGTGVEKLFF. CDR3 nucleotide sequence: TGTGCCAGCAGTTTTTCCGGGACAGGGGTTGAAAAACTGTTTTTT. The chain joins TRBV6-6 to TRBJ1-4, with TRBD1 matching 10 bases. The V and J ends lost 4 bases and 7 bases, in that order; junction bases with no gene match: 6. CDR1 and CDR2 (germline): MNHNY, SVGAGI (reference sequence). The CDR3 loop spans 15 amino acids.

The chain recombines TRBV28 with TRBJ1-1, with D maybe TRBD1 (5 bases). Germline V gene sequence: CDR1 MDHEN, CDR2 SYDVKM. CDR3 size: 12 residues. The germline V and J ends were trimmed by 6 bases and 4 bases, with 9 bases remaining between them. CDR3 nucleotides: TGTGCCAGCAGCTGGACAATCACTGAAGCTTTCTTT. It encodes CASSWTITEAFF. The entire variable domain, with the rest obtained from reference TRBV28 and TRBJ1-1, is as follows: DVKVTQSSRYLVKRTGEKVFLECVQDMDHENMFWYRQDPGLGLRLIYFSYDVKMKEKGDIPEGYSVSREKKERFSLILESASTNQTSMYLCASSWTITEAFFGQGTRLTVV.

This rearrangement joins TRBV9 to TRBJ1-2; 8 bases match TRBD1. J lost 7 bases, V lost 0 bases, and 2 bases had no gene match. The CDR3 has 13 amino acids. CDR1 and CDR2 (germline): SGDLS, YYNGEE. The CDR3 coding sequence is TGTGCCAGCAGCGTAGGACAGGGGAGTGGCTACACCTTC. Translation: CASSVGQGSGYTF.

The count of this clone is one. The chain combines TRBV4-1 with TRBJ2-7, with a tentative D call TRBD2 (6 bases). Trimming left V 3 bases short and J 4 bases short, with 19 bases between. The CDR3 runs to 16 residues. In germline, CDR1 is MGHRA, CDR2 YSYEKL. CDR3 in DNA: TGCGCCAGCAGCCAGGAGCCTAGCGTACTCCAATACGAGCAGTACTTC. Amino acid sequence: CASSQEPSVLQYEQYF.

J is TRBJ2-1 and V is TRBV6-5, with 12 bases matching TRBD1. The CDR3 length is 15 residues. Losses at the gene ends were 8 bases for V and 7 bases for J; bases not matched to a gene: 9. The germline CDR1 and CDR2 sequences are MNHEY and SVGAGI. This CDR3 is CASRGTGGVWNEQFF. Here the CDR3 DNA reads TGTGCCAGCCGTGGGACAGGGGGCGTTTGGAATGAGCAGTTCTTC.

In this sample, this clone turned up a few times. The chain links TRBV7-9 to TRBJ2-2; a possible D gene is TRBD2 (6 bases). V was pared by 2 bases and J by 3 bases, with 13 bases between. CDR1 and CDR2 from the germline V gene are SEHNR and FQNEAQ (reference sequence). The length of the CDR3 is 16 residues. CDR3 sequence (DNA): TGTGCCAGCAGCTTAACCGGGACGGGAGACACCGGGGAGCTGTTTTTT. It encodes CASSLTGTGDTGELFF.

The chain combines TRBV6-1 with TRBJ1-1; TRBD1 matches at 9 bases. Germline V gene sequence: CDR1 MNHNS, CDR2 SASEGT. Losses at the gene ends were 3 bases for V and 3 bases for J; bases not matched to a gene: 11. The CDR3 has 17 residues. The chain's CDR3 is CASSEPQGAPLDTEAFF. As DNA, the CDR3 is TGTGCCAGCAGTGAGCCACAGGGGGCACCATTGGACACTGAAGCTTTCTTT.

The CDR3 sequence is CASRGAGGRNGELFF. The CDR3 nucleotides are TGTGCCAGCAGGGGGGCGGGGGGACGGAACGGGGAGCTGTTTTTT. J is TRBJ2-2 and V is TRBV28; 8 positions match TRBD2. V lost 6 bases to trimming and J lost 7 bases; unmatched junction nucleotides: 10. The CDR3 sequence is 15 residues long. Per the germline V gene, CDR1 is MDHEN and CDR2 is SYDVKM.

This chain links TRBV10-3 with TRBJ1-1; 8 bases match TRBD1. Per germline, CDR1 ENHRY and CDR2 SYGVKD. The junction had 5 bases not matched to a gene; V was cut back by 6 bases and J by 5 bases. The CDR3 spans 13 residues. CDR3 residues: CAIREQGGTEAFF. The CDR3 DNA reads TGTGCCATCAGGGAACAGGGGGGGACTGAAGCTTTCTTT.

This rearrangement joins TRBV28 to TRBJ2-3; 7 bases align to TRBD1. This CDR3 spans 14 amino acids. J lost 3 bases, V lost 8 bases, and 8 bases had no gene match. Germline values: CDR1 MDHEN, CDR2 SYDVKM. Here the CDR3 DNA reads TGTGCCAGCGGAACCGGGACAGAGACAGATACGCAGTATTTT. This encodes CASGTGTETDTQYF.

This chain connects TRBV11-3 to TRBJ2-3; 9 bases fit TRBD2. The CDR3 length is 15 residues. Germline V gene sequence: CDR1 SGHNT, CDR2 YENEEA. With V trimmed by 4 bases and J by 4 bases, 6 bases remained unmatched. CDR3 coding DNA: TGTGCCAGCAGCTCCCTAGCGGGGAGGGCAGATACGCAGTATTTT. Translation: CASSSLAGRADTQYF.

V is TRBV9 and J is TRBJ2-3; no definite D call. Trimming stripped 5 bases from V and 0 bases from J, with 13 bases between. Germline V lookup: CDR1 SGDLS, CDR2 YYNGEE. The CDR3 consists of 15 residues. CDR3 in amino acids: CASSELGVSTDTQYF. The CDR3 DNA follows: TGTGCCAGCAGTGAGCTGGGCGTGAGCACAGATACGCAGTATTTT. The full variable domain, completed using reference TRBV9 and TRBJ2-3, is DSGVTQTPKHLITATGQRVTLRCSPRSGDLSVYWYQQSLDQGLQFLIQYYNGEERAKGNILERFSAQQFPDLHSELNLSSLELGDSALYFCASSELGVSTDTQYFGPGTRLTVL.

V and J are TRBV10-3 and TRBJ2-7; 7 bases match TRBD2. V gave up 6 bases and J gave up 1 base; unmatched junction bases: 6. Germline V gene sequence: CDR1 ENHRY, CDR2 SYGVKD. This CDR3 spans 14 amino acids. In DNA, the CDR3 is TGTGCCATCAGGGCAGGGACTACTTCCTACGAGCAGTACTTC. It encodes CAIRAGTTSYEQYF.

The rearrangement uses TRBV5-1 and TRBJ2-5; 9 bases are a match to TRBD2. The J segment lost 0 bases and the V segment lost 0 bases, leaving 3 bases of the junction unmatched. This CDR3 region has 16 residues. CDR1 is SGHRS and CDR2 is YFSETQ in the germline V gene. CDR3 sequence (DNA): TGCGCCAGCAGCTTGGGGAGCGGGGGGTACCAAGAGACCCAGTACTTC. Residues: CASSLGSGGYQETQYF.

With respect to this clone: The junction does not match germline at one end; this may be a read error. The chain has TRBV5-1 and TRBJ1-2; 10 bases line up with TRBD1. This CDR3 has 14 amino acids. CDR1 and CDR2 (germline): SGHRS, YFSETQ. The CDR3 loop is CTSSSPGQGHGYTF. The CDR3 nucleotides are TGCACCAGCAGCTCCCCGGGACAGGGGCATGGCTACACCTTC.

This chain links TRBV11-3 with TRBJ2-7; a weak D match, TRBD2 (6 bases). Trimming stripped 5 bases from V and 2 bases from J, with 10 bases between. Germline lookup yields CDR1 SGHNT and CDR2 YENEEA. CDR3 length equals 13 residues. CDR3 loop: CASSPGTPYEQYF. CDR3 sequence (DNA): TGTGCCAGCAGCCCCGGGACTCCCTACGAGCAGTACTTC.

The CDR3: CASSSGSGSPLHF. The CDR3 nucleotides read TGTGCCAGCAGCTCGGGGTCGGGTTCACCCCTCCACTTT. The genes are TRBV7-3 and TRBJ1-6; D is unresolved. Per germline, CDR1 SGHTA and CDR2 FQGTGA. There are 13 residues in the CDR3. V lost 4 bases, J lost 9 bases, and 10 bases lay in between.

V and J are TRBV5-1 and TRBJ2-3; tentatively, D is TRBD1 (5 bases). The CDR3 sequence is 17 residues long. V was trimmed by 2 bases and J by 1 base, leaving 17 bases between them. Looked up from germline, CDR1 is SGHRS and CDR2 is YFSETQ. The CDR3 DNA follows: TGCGCCAGCAGCTTAAATGTTGCAGGGTTGGGCACAGATACGCAGTATTTT. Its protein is CASSLNVAGLGTDTQYF.

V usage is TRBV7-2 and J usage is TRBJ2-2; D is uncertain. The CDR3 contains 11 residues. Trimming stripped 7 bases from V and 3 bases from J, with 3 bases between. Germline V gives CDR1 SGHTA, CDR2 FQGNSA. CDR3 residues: CASTDTGELFF. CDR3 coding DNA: TGTGCCAGCACCGACACCGGGGAGCTGTTTTTT.

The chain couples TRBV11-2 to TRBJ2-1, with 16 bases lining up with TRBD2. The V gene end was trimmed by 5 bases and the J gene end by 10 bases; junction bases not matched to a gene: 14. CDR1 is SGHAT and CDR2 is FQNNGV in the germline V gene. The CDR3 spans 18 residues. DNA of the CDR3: TGTGCCAGCAGCCCGCCTCCTGGGACTAGCGGGAGGGCCGGGGAGCAGTTCTTC. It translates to CASSPPPGTSGRAGEQFF. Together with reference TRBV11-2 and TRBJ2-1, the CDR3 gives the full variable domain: EAGVAQSPRYKIIEKRQSVAFWCNPISGHATLYWYQQILGQGPKLLIQFQNNGVVDDSQLPKDRFSAERLKGVDSTLKIQPAKLEDSAVYLCASSPPPGTSGRAGEQFFGPGTRLTVL.

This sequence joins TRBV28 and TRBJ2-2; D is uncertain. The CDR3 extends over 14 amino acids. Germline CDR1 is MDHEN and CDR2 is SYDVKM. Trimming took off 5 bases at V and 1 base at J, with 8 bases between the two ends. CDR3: CASSPGQNTGELFF. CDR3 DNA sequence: TGTGCCAGCAGTCCGGGTCAGAACACCGGGGAGCTGTTTTTT.